Each of the 20 T cell receptor beta chains below was sequenced from the same sample in a study of T cells in Graves' hyperthyroidism and ophthalmopathy. From RNA transcripts, TCR beta CDR3 regions were amplified. TCR CDR3 regions were first amplified by RT-PCR with HTBI primers. One entry per CDR3 protein results from TCRdb running MiXCR on the multiplex PCR reads. The sample holds around 390,000 distinct CDR3 sequences, around 15% seen once. Sample: blood. These receptors originate from a woman aged 25-40 years with Graves' ophthalmopathy.

This clonotype was observed a handful of times. This sequence joins TRBV7-2 and TRBJ2-6; TRBD2 matches 9 bases. J lost 0 bases, V lost 5 bases, and 20 bases had no gene match. CDR1 and CDR2 from the germline V gene are SGHTA and FQGNSA. The CDR3 is made up of 22 amino acids. The CDR3 region is CASSQHSSGGNLRDSGANVLTF. The CDR3 coding sequence is TGTGCCAGCAGCCAACACTCCAGCGGGGGGAACCTTCGGGACTCTGGGGCCAACGTCCTGACTTTC.

This clonotype was counted between two and nine times. The rearrangement joins TRBV10-2 to TRBJ2-3, with D maybe TRBD2 (5 bases). CDR3 length: 13 amino acids. Trimming stripped 3 bases from V and 5 bases from J, with 9 bases between. The germline V gene encodes CDR1 WSHSY and CDR2 SAAADI. The CDR3 region has the DNA TGCGCCAGCAGTGAAGTTCGGGGAGATACGCAGTATTTT. Amino acids: CASSEVRGDTQYF.

V is TRBV25-1 and J is TRBJ2-3; 9 bases map to TRBD2. This CDR3 contains 14 residues. V trimming: 8 bases; J trimming: 8 bases; junction bases outside the gene matches: 11. The germline gives CDR1 MGHDK, CDR2 SYGVNS. This chain's CDR3 is CASGPGGGGVTQYF. CDR3 coding DNA: TGTGCCAGCGGCCCGGGCGGGGGGGGAGTTACGCAGTATTTT.

The sample holds many counts of this clonotype. This chain connects TRBV28 to TRBJ1-2; TRBD1 aligns across 7 bases. CDR1 and CDR2 (germline): MDHEN, SYDVKM. This CDR3 contains 15 residues. Trimming cost V 4 bases and J 7 bases; bases outside gene matches: 12. The DNA for the CDR3 is TGTGCCAGCAGTTGGGGAAGACAGGGACCTAGTGGCTACACCTTC. It is translated as CASSWGRQGPSGYTF.

This clonotype was picked up many times. The chain employs TRBV2 and TRBJ1-6; D gene uncertain. This CDR3 is built from 17 residues. V was shortened by 8 bases and J by 0 bases, with 17 bases between the two germline ends. Germline assignment: CDR1 SNHLY and CDR2 FYNNEI. In DNA form, the CDR3 reads TGTGCCAGCGCCACCTTCGCCGCGAGCTCCTATAATTCACCCCTCCACTTT. This gives the protein CASATFAASSYNSPLHF.

At least ten counts were recorded for this clonotype. The CDR3 DNA is TGTGCCAGCAGCCTAACAGGGACTAGCGGGGGGGCTTTAGCCTGGGAGACCCAGTACTTC. It translates to CASSLTGTSGGALAWETQYF. The J gene is TRBJ2-5, the V gene TRBV7-8; TRBD2 matches 16 bases. The CDR3 totals 20 residues. CDR1 and CDR2 from the germline V gene are SGHVS and FQNEAQ. The V and J ends lost 5 bases and 5 bases, in that order; junction bases with no gene match: 17.

The gene calls are TRBV7-2 and TRBJ2-7; a possible D gene is TRBD2 (7 bases). Trimming cost V 0 bases and J 4 bases, with 10 bases left between them. The CDR3 extends over 14 amino acids. Germline CDR1 is SGHTA and CDR2 is FQGNSA. The chain's CDR3 is CASSLAAGAYEQYF. The CDR3 DNA reads TGTGCCAGCAGCTTAGCGGCGGGGGCATACGAGCAGTACTTC.

The chain links TRBV7-9 to TRBJ1-1; no firm D call. The CDR3 contains 15 residues. V was pared by 2 bases and J by 0 bases, with 10 bases between. The germline gives CDR1 SEHNR, CDR2 FQNEAQ (reference sequence). CDR3 coding DNA: TGTGCCAGCAGCTTAATCGGAGGTTTGAACACTGAAGCTTTCTTT. Its translation: CASSLIGGLNTEAFF.

This clonotype was detected many times. V is TRBV12-3 or TRBV12-4 and J is TRBJ2-1, with 8 bases aligning to TRBD2. J gave up 9 bases and V 2 bases, and 6 bases lay outside the gene matches. CDR3 length: 14 amino acids. CDR3 sequence (DNA): TGTGCCAGCAGTTTATCGGGACTAGAGCTTGAGCAGTTCTTC. Amino acid sequence: CASSLSGLELEQFF.

In this sample, this clonotype turned up many times. The chain joins TRBV2 to TRBJ1-5; a weak D match, TRBD1 (5 bases). CDR1 and CDR2 (germline): SNHLY, FYNNEI. The germline V and J ends were trimmed by 5 bases and 3 bases, with 29 bases remaining between them. CDR3 length equals 20 residues. The CDR3 DNA follows: TGTGCCAGCAGTAACCTAGACAGCAGTGAGATAGGACCCTACAATCAGCCCCAGCATTTT. Translation gives CASSNLDSSEIGPYNQPQHF.

Only a few counts were recorded for this clonotype. V gene TRBV15 combines with J gene TRBJ2-5; 7 bases are shared with TRBD1. J was trimmed by 4 bases and V by 9 bases; bases with no gene match: 14. Germline CDR1 reads LNHNV; CDR2 reads YYDKDF (reference sequence). This CDR3 contains 15 residues. The CDR3 here is CATHNRGPGLETQYF. As DNA, the CDR3 is TGTGCCACACACAACAGGGGCCCCGGTTTAGAGACCCAGTACTTC. Using reference TRBV15 and TRBJ2-5 for the parts outside the CDR3, the full variable domain is DAMVIQNPRYQVTQFGKPVTLSCSQTLNHNVMYWYQQKSSQAPKLLFHYYDKDFNNEADTPDNFQSRRPNTSFCFLDIRSPGLGDTAMYLCATHNRGPGLETQYFGPGTRLLVL.

This clonotype was detected ten times or more. V usage is TRBV3-1 and J usage is TRBJ1-2; 8 bases are shared with TRBD1. With 3 bases clipped from V and 8 bases from J, the junction kept 8 bases outside the gene matches. CDR3 length equals 14 residues. Germline lookup yields CDR1 LGHDT and CDR2 YNNKEL (reference sequence). The CDR3 region is CASSHRDRLRGYTF. CDR3 sequence (DNA): TGTGCCAGCAGCCATAGGGACAGGTTAAGAGGCTACACCTTC.

This clonotype was observed a few times. This CDR3 is CASRPGTGVGELFF. The CDR3 coding sequence is TGTGCCAGCAGACCCGGGACAGGGGTCGGGGAGCTGTTTTTT. This chain joins TRBV6-1 and TRBJ2-2, with 10 positions matching TRBD1. Unmatched junction bases numbered 5, after V lost 6 bases and J lost 7 bases. The CDR3 runs to 14 residues. The germline V gene encodes CDR1 MNHNS and CDR2 SASEGT.

This clonotype was detected many times. The chain couples TRBV20-1 to TRBJ2-1; no reliable D call. The CDR3 is 14 amino acids. V was cut by 0 bases and J by 5 bases, with 11 bases left in between. The V gene's germline CDR1 is DFQATT and CDR2 SNEGSKA (reference sequence). This chain's CDR3 is CSARDAGGNNEQFF. As DNA, the CDR3 is TGCAGTGCTAGAGATGCTGGTGGTAACAATGAGCAGTTCTTC.

This clonotype has a count of ten or more. The V call is TRBV12-3 or TRBV12-4, the J call TRBJ1-4; the D is unclear. The CDR3 contains 11 residues. Trimming pared 2 bases from V and 8 bases from J, leaving 3 bases between. CDR3 residues: CASSLHEKLFF. As DNA, the CDR3 is TGTGCCAGCAGTTTACACGAAAAACTGTTTTTT.

With regard to this clonotype: A much bigger clone sits one base away, suggesting this may be a read error. The V call is TRBV7-2, the J call TRBJ2-1, with D tentatively TRBD2 (6 bases). Germline assignment: CDR1 SGHTA and CDR2 FQGNSA. The CDR3 is made up of 15 amino acids. CDR3 in amino acids: CASSLGRDWTNKQFF. CDR3 coding DNA: TGTGCCAGCAGCTTAGGCCGGGACTGGACCAATAAGCAGTTCTTC.

The genes are TRBV15 and TRBJ2-3; D assignment may be TRBD1 or TRBD2 (6 bases each). The germline gives CDR1 LNHNV, CDR2 YYDKDF (reference sequence). Trimming pared 3 bases from V and 7 bases from J, leaving 20 bases between. The CDR3 has 16 amino acids. CDR3 nucleotides: TGTGCCACCAGCAGCCCTGAGGGGGGCCGTTTATATACGCAGTATTTT. This translates into CATSSPEGGRLYTQYF.

In this sample, this clonotype turned up a few times. This chain uses TRBV4-2 with TRBJ2-1; 8 bases map to TRBD2. The CDR3 contains 17 residues. CDR1 and CDR2 (germline): LGHNA, YNFKEQ. J was trimmed by 3 bases and V by 0 bases; bases with no gene match: 7. In nucleotides, the CDR3 is TGTGCCAGCAGCCAAGATTCCAGCGGGGGTGTCTACAATGAGCAGTTCTTC. Translating gives CASSQDSSGGVYNEQFF.

This clonotype was counted many times. The genes are TRBV24-1 and TRBJ2-5; 8 positions match TRBD2. In germline, CDR1 is KGHDR, CDR2 SFDVKD. This CDR3 spans 13 amino acids. With 9 bases clipped from V and 5 bases from J, the junction kept 7 bases outside the gene matches. CDR3 region: CATGTRGWETQYF. CDR3 bases: TGTGCCACCGGGACTAGGGGCTGGGAGACCCAGTACTTC.

There are many counts of this clonotype. The chain recombines TRBV12-3 or TRBV12-4 with TRBJ1-2, with 7 bases that match TRBD1. J was trimmed by 5 bases and V by 6 bases; bases with no gene match: 15. The CDR3 covers 16 residues. The CDR3 DNA sequence: TGTGCCAGCAGCCACTCGATACGATACAGGGGATATGGCTACACCTTC. Translated: CASSHSIRYRGYGYTF.